This is a list of T cell receptor beta chains from one sample in a study of technical replicates of blood from a handful of donors. Here immunoSEQ multiplex PCR was the method, and the copy in TCRdb shows in-frame clones only, minus some. The data contain approximately 89,000 clones, just under 95% of them singletons. Input material: T cells isolated from PBMCs. The receptors come from a human donor in good health. CDR3s include the opening cysteine and the closing phenylalanine or tryptophan. The D gene is left open where the match is weak. A clone size is listed for some rows: how often the clone was seen (once, few, many), or a class if it is expanded.

v_gene: TRBV6-6
j_gene: TRBJ2-2
abundance: NA
d_gene: NA
CDR3aa: CASRLRGELFF
CDR3nt: TGTGCCAGCAGATTACGGGGGGAGCTGTTTTTT

v_gene: TRBV5-4
j_gene: TRBJ2-3
abundance: NA
d_gene: NA
CDR3aa: CASSLTADTQYF
CDR3nt: TGTGCCAGCAGCTTGACGGCAGATACGCAGTATTTT

v_gene: TRBV6-5
j_gene: TRBJ1-2
abundance: NA
d_gene: NA
CDR3aa: CASSYSVRQDGYTF
CDR3nt: TGTGCCAGCAGTTACTCGGTTAGGCAGGATGGCTACACCTTC

v_gene: TRBV12-2
j_gene: TRBJ1-1
abundance: NA
d_gene: NA
CDR3aa: CASRLYERGKDTEAFF
CDR3nt: TGTGCAAGTCGCTTATACGAACGGGGAAAGGACACTGAAGCTTTCTTT

v_gene: TRBV7-9
j_gene: TRBJ2-7
abundance: NA
d_gene: NA
CDR3aa: CASSSEFHEQYF
CDR3nt: TGTGCCAGCAGCTCGGAGTTCCACGAGCAGTACTTC

v_gene: TRBV10-3
j_gene: TRBJ2-7
abundance: NA
d_gene: NA
CDR3aa: CAIAGDHEQYF
CDR3nt: TGTGCCATCGCAGGGGACCACGAGCAGTACTTC

v_gene: TRBV25-1
j_gene: TRBJ2-7
abundance: medium-sized
d_gene: TRBD2
CDR3aa: CASGLAGNYEQYF
CDR3nt: TGTGCCAGCGGACTAGCGGGAAACTACGAGCAGTACTTC

v_gene: TRBV7-2
j_gene: TRBJ2-7
abundance: NA
d_gene: NA
CDR3aa: CASRSTDSYEQYF
CDR3nt: TGTGCCAGCAGATCCACTGACTCCTACGAGCAGTACTTC

v_gene: TRBV10-3
j_gene: TRBJ2-7
abundance: NA
d_gene: TRBD2
CDR3aa: CAISDSGGVSYEQYF
CDR3nt: TGTGCCATCAGTGATAGCGGGGGGGTCTCCTACGAGCAGTACTTC

v_gene: TRBV28
j_gene: TRBJ2-2
abundance: NA
d_gene: TRBD1
CDR3aa: CASREQGYNTGELFF
CDR3nt: TGTGCCAGCAGAGAACAGGGGTACAACACCGGGGAGCTGTTTTTT

v_gene: TRBV7-3
j_gene: TRBJ1-2
abundance: once
d_gene: NA
CDR3aa: CASSLTGSGYTF
CDR3nt: TGTGCCAGCAGCTTAACCGGGAGTGGCTACACCTTC

v_gene: TRBV2
j_gene: TRBJ1-5
abundance: NA
d_gene: NA
CDR3aa: CASRPSGNQPQHF
CDR3nt: TGTGCCAGCAGACCTTCGGGCAATCAGCCCCAGCATTTT

v_gene: TRBV13
j_gene: TRBJ2-2
abundance: NA
d_gene: TRBD2
CDR3aa: CAIKSGRLVGELFF
CDR3nt: TGTGCCATAAAGAGCGGGAGACTTGTCGGGGAGCTGTTTTTT